One T cell receptor beta chain is described in this entry. This clonotype appeared a few times. No antigen is known for it. No qualities accompany the bases; no much larger clone lies one base away. These data come from a study of blood T cells in healthy people across ages (dated by TCRdb to between 2014 and 2016). In the study overall: In model experiments, template switching captured roughly one uniquely barcoded TCR beta cDNA molecule for every two T cells. Donors of different ages were randomly distributed across sequencing lanes to avoid experimental bias. The donors were split into four age groups: young (average 16 years), middle-aged (39), aged (62) and long-lived (roughly 86). The study analyzed two additional independent replicas of 1 million unique cDNA reads from the same blood draw for two donors, one aged 18 to 29 and one aged 80 or older. The study measured age-related changes in TCR beta repertoire diversity using deep sequencing normalized with unique cDNA molecular identifiers.

Study-level results and caveats: As age increased, observed TCR beta diversity per million T cells dropped in a roughly linear way, and a significant reduction was already evident by age 40. The CMV infection status of donors was not known, potentially confounding age-related changes in expanded clonotypes. Estimates of total diversity from one million sequenced T cells were regarded as lower bounds and underestimates. Conclusive comparison of naive and antigen-experienced compartments was prevented by the profiling of bulk unsorted PBMCs. Compared with the aged group, the long-lived group had more naive CD4+ T cells, fewer expanded clones and increased TCR diversity, a pattern suggesting age selection. Observed TCR beta diversity correlated strongly with the percentage of naive T cells measured by flow cytometry.

Measured from the cysteine to the phenylalanine, the CDR3 is 14 residues long. Of the read, only the CDR3 DNA is kept; its 42 bases are in frame from base 1. Via the germline V gene, CDR1 is MNHNS and CDR2 SASEGT. The junction carries 12 bases between V and J, which are trimmed by 7 bases and 1 base respectively. Systemically healthy Caucasian individuals from Russia, 39 in total and aged about 6 to 100 years, were included as donors. Around 10 milliliters of peripheral blood were collected from each donor into EDTA-treated Vacutainer tubes. Ficoll-Paque density-gradient centrifugation was used to isolate PBMCs, with at least 6 million per sample. Trizol reagent was used to extract total RNA from PBMCs, with at least 6 micrograms per sample. The percentages of naive CD45RAhigh/CD27high T cells were determined by flow cytometry on a PBMC aliquot from every donor. To prepare the library, 5' RACE was applied. This sample was sequenced with an Illumina HiSeq 2500. The second PCR ran for roughly 6 to 11 cycles and used a J-beta primer mix along with a sample-barcoded 5' primer. Each TCR beta cDNA molecule received a unique molecular identifier from a template-switch 5' adaptor carrying 12 random nucleotides. At least 3 million CDR3-containing paired-end reads were obtained from each sample. First-strand cDNA synthesis was performed from all RNA using the Mint cDNA synthesis kit, with priming by a TRBC-specific oligonucleotide. All cDNA was treated with uracil-DNA glycosylase and then went through a first 18-cycle PCR with the universal primers M1SS and BC2_uni_R. Processing in the source paper ran as follows. Each sample was normalized by randomly selecting 1 million high-quality reads, each carrying a distinct molecular identifier. Instead of being binned into consensus sequences, reads that shared molecular identifiers were thrown out. MiTCR, set to a Q25 quality threshold and the strictest error-elimination algorithm, was used for CDR3 identification, clonotype clustering and error correction. A nonparametric unseen species model with Euler transformation was used to estimate lower-bound total TCR beta diversity. The public reads were reanalyzed by TCRdb: fastp trimming at Q25, MiXCR alignment, in-frame beta chains only. Every distinct CDR3 protein forms one entry, paired with its most common genes and DNA. The V and J calls here are based on TCRdb, not the publication. The sample table records 1.5 million to 2 million distinct CDR3 sequences; about 35% of these occur just once. About 11% of the sample is in the top ten clones.

This clonotype originated in a woman aged 25-40 years in good health. The source material was blood. The chain was built from TRBV6-1 and TRBJ2-3; a tentative D call is TRBD2 (6 bases match). In nucleotides, the sequence is TGTGCCAGCAAGGAGGGGCCGCGCACAGATACGCAGTATTTT. This translates into CASKEGPRTDTQYF.